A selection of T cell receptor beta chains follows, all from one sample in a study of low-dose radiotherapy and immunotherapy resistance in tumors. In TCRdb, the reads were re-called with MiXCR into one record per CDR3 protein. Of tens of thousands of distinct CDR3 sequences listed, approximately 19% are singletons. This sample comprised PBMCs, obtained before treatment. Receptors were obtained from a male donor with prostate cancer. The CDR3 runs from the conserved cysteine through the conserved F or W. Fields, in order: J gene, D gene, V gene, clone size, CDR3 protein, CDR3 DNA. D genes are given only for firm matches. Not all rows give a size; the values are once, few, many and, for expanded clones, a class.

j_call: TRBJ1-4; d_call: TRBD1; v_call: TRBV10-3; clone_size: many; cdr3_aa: CAISSNRGEGEKLFF; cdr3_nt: TGTGCCATCAGTTCAAACAGGGGAGAGGGGGAAAAACTGTTTTTT
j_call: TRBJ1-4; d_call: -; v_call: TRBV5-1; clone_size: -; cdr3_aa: CASSWNPALNEKLFF; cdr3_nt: TGCGCCAGCAGCTGGAACCCCGCCCTTAATGAAAAACTGTTTTTT
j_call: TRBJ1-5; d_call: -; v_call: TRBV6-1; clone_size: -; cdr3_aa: CASRLDGGLNQPQHF; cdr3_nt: TGTGCCAGCAGGCTGGATGGGGGGCTCAATCAGCCCCAGCATTTT
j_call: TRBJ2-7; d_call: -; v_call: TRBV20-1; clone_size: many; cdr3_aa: CSARLRYEQYF; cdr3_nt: TGCAGTGCTAGGCTCAGGTACGAGCAGTACTTC
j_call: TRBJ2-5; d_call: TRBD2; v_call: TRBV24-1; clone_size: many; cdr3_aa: CATSESGSWGETQYF; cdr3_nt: TGTGCCACCAGTGAAAGCGGGAGTTGGGGTGAGACCCAGTACTTC
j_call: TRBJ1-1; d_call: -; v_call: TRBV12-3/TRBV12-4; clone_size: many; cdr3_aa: CASTLRGETEAFF; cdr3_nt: TGTGCCAGCACGCTTCGAGGGGAAACTGAAGCTTTCTTT
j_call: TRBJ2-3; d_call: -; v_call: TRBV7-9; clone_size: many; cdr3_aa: CASSLARGHTDTQYF; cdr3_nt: TGTGCCAGCAGCTTAGCGCGGGGTCACACAGATACGCAGTATTTT
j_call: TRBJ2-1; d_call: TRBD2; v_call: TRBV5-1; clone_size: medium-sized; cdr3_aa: CASSFLAGGTPEQFF; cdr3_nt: TGCGCCAGCAGCTTCCTAGCGGGAGGGACACCTGAGCAGTTCTTC
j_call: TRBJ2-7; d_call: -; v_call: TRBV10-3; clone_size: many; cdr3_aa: CAISESSSEQYF; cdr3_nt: TGTGCCATCAGTGAGTCGTCCTCTGAGCAGTACTTC
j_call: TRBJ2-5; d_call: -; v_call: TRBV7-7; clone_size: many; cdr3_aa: CASSKTRGQETQYF; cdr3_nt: TGTGCTAGCAGCAAGACTAGGGGGCAGGAGACCCAGTACTTC
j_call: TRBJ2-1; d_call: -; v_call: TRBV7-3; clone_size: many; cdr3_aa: CASARGDMSYNEQFF; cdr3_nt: TGTGCCAGCGCGAGGGGGGATATGTCCTACAATGAGCAGTTCTTC
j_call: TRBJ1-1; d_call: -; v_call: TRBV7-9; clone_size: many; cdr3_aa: CASSLGRDSRTEAFF; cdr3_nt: TGTGCCAGCAGCTTAGGCCGAGACAGTCGCACTGAAGCTTTCTTT
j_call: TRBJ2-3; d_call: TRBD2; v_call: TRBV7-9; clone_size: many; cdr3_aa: CASSPGLAGGADTQYF; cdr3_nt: TGTGCCAGCAGCCCAGGACTAGCGGGAGGCGCAGATACGCAGTATTTT
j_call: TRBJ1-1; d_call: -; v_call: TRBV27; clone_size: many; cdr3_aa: CASNSRTANTEAFF; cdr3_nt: TGTGCCAGCAACAGTCGGACAGCGAACACTGAAGCTTTCTTT
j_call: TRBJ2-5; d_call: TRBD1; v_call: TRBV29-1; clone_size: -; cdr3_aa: CSVAGTGITSAQETQYF; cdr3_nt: TGCAGCGTTGCCGGGACAGGGATTACTAGCGCGCAAGAGACCCAGTACTTC
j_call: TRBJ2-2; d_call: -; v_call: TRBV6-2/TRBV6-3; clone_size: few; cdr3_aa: CASSSQTQLFPGELFF; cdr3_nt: TGTGCCAGCAGTTCCCAGACCCAGCTCTTTCCCGGGGAGCTGTTTTTT
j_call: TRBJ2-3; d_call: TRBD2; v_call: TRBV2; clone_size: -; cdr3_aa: CASSVDGSGVTDTQYF; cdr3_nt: TGTGCCAGCAGCGTTGATGGTAGCGGGGTGACAGATACGCAGTATTTT
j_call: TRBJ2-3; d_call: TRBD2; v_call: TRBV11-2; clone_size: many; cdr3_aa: CASSQRTSGSTDTQYF; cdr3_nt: TGTGCCAGCAGCCAACGGACTAGCGGTAGCACAGATACGCAGTATTTT
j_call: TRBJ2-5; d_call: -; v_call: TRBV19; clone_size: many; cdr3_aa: CASQDVGTQYF; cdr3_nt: TGTGCCAGTCAAGACGTGGGGACCCAGTACTTC
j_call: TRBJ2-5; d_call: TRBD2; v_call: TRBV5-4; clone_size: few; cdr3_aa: CASSSRTSPMGETQYF; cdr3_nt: TGTGCCAGCAGCTCCCGGACTAGCCCGATGGGAGAGACCCAGTACTTC
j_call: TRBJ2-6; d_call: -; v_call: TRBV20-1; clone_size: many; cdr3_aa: CSASWLTGANVLTF; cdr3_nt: TGCAGTGCTAGTTGGCTTACTGGGGCCAACGTCCTGACTTTC
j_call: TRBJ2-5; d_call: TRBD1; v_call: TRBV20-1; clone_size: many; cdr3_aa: CSARGLGGTGEAAQYF; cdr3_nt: TGCAGTGCTAGAGGGCTGGGGGGGACAGGGGAAGCCGCCCAGTACTTC
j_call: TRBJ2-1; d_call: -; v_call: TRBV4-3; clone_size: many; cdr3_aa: CASSQPDEPDSYNEQFF; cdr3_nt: TGCGCCAGCAGCCAACCGGACGAACCTGACTCCTACAATGAGCAGTTCTTC
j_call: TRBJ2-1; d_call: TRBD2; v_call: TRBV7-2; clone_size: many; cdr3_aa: CASSLTTPLLAGGSNEQFF; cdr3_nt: TGTGCCAGCAGCTTAACTACGCCTCTACTAGCGGGGGGTTCAAATGAGCAGTTCTTC
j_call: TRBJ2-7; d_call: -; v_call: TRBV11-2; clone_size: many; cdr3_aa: CASSPYRRASNEQYF; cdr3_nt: TGTGCCAGCAGCCCTTATCGCAGGGCGTCCAACGAGCAGTACTTC
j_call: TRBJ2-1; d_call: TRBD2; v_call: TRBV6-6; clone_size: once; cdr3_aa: CASSYWTSVVNEQFF; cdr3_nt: TGTGCCAGCAGTTACTGGACTAGCGTGGTGAATGAGCAGTTCTTC
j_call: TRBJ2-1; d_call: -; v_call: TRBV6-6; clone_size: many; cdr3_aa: CASMETVNNEQFF; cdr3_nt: TGTGCCAGCATGGAGACAGTCAACAATGAGCAGTTCTTC
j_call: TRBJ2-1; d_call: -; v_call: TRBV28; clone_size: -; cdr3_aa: CASTQTGTKNNEQFF; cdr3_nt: TGTGCCAGCACCCAGACAGGGACTAAGAACAATGAGCAGTTCTTC